Shown below are 30 T cell receptor beta chains from a single sample sequenced in a study of T cells in Graves' hyperthyroidism and ophthalmopathy. Researchers took RNA transcripts and amplified the TCR beta CDR3 regions from them. Using the HTBI primer set, a first-round RT-PCR was run on the TCR CDR3. In TCRdb, the multiplex PCR reads were re-called with MiXCR into one record per CDR3 protein. The repertoire holds fewer than 750,000 distinct CDR3 sequences, with about 45% as singletons. Material: peripheral blood or thyroid tissue (not recorded which). The receptors come from a young woman with Graves' hyperthyroidism.

V and J are TRBV2 and TRBJ2-2; TRBD1 matches 7 bases. Germline V gives CDR1 SNHLY, CDR2 FYNNEI. The CDR3 is 17 residues long. V shed 5 bases, J shed 2 bases, and the junction held 11 bases outside the gene matches. The CDR3 reads CASSSQGTSGNTGELFF. The DNA for the CDR3 is TGTGCCAGCAGTTCACAGGGGACCTCTGGAAACACCGGGGAGCTGTTTTTT.

This clonotype was picked up a small number of times. A read error is possible here, since a much larger clone lies one base away. This rearrangement joins TRBV5-1 to TRBJ2-7; D may be TRBD1 (5 bases). Per germline, CDR1 SGHRS and CDR2 YFSETQ. This CDR3 comprises 15 residues. Trimming removed 0 bases at V and 5 bases at J, with 15 bases between. The CDR3 loop is CASSLDSAGLDEQYF. Written as DNA, the CDR3 is TGCGCCAGCAGCTTGGATTCGGCAGGGTTGGACGAGCAGTACTTC.

For this clonotype: One end of the junction does not line up with germline, which may come from a read error. CDR3 sequence reads: CASSRAGTAQNTEAFF. The CDR3 bases are TGCGCCAGCAGCCGTGCCGGGACAGCGCAGAACACTGAAGCTTTCTTT. The rearrangement joins TRBV7-9 to TRBJ1-1; 7 nucleotides match TRBD1. CDR1 and CDR2 from the germline V gene are SEHNR and FQNEAQ (reference sequence). This CDR3 is 16 amino acids long.

This clonotype was detected many times. The V and J genes are TRBV7-2 and TRBJ2-7, with a possible D match to TRBD2 (5 bases). V lost 5 bases to trimming and J lost 3 bases, with 20 bases between them. Germline loops: CDR1 SGHTA, CDR2 FQGNSA. The CDR3 extends over 16 amino acids. Here the CDR3 DNA reads TGTGCCAGCAGCCCTGGGCGGAGCGGAGCCCGCTACGAGCAGTACTTC. Translated: CASSPGRSGARYEQYF. The full variable domain, in which reference TRBV7-2 and TRBJ2-7 provide the parts outside the CDR3, is GAGVSQSPSNKVTEKGKDVELRCDPISGHTALYWYRQSLGQGLEFLIYFQGNSAPDKSGLPSDRFSAERTGGSVSTLTIQRTQQEDSAVYLCASSPGRSGARYEQYFGPGTRLTVT.

The rearrangement links TRBV29-1 to TRBJ1-5; no reliable D call. CDR1 and CDR2 (germline): SQVTM, ANQGSEA. The CDR3 spans 13 residues. V lost 8 bases and J lost 0, with 11 bases in between. CDR3 nucleotide sequence: TGCAGCTCGTGGAGGGATAGCAATCAGCCCCAGCATTTT. It codes for CSSWRDSNQPQHF.

This clonotype was observed at least ten times. This chain connects TRBV6-5 to TRBJ2-7; D might be TRBD1 (5 bases). Per the germline V gene, CDR1 is MNHEY and CDR2 is SVGAGI. The V end was cut by 2 bases, the J end by 0 bases, with 8 bases between. The CDR3 extends over 14 amino acids. CDR3 nucleotide sequence: TGTGCCAGCAGTTACGCCAGGGTCTCCTACGAGCAGTACTTC. Translation: CASSYARVSYEQYF.

With respect to this clonotype: A much larger clone lies one base from this, so it may be a read error. The V gene is TRBV11-3, the J gene TRBJ2-7, with 11 bases matching TRBD2. Matching the DNA end better, TRBJ2-1 makes the J call doubtful. The CDR3 is 16 residues long. Germline V lookup: CDR1 SGHNT, CDR2 YENEEA. The CDR3 bases are TGTGCCAGCAGCTTAGATGGGGGACTAGCGGAACTGGAGCAGTTCTTC. Residues: CASSLDGGLAELEQFF.

The table lists this clonotype with many counts. The rearrangement links TRBV20-1 to TRBJ2-7; D might be TRBD1 (7 bases). CDR3 length: 13 amino acids. V dropped 2 bases and J dropped 6 bases, with 14 bases sitting between them. Germline V gives CDR1 DFQATT, CDR2 SNEGSKA (reference sequence). The CDR3 DNA sequence: TGCAGTGCTAGATCCCTGGAGGGGGCCGAGCAGTACTTC. This translates into CSARSLEGAEQYF.

The V and J genes are TRBV29-1 and TRBJ2-5, with TRBD2 identical over 7 bases. The CDR3 sequence is 14 residues long. V lost 7 bases and J lost 5; bases outside the gene matches: 13. Germline values: CDR1 SQVTM, CDR2 ANQGSEA. CDR3 in DNA: TGCAGCGCTATCCGGGACCGGGGAGGGGAGACCCAGTACTTC. It codes for CSAIRDRGGETQYF.

This chain uses TRBV2 with TRBJ2-4; TRBD2 matches at 8 bases. The CDR3 has 16 residues. Germline V gene data show CDR1 as SNHLY and CDR2 as FYNNEI. V lost 5 bases and J lost 3; bases outside the gene matches: 9. The CDR3 is CASSNWGAGGKNIQYF. In nucleotides, the CDR3 is TGTGCCAGCAGTAACTGGGGGGCGGGGGGCAAAAACATTCAGTACTTC.

CDR3 coding DNA: TGTGCCTGGACATTAGGTATGGGGCAGTACTTC. Translation: CAWTLGMGQYF. The chain combines TRBV7-2 with TRBJ2-7; the D gene is possibly TRBD1 (5 bases). Trimming stripped 11 bases from V and 9 bases from J, with 17 bases between. The CDR3 contains 11 residues. Germline CDR1 reads SGHTA; CDR2 reads FQGNSA.

This clonotype occurred a few times. For the CDR3, the DNA is TGTGCCAGTAGGGTACTAGCGGGTGGGATAAACATTCAGTACTTC. As protein: CASRVLAGGINIQYF. This rearrangement joins TRBV19 to TRBJ2-4; TRBD2 matches 9 bases. This CDR3 comprises 15 residues. Germline V gives CDR1 LNHDA, CDR2 SQIVND (reference sequence). With 6 bases clipped from V and 6 bases from J, the junction kept 9 bases outside the gene matches.

J is TRBJ2-1 and V is TRBV7-3, with 11 bases matching TRBD1. V dropped 4 bases and J dropped 6; count of bases not matched to a gene: 11. The CDR3 has 17 amino acids. Germline V gene lookup returns CDR1 SGHTA and CDR2 FQGTGA. CDR3 residues: CASSSWTGGQQVNEQFF. Written as DNA, the CDR3 is TGTGCCAGCAGCTCTTGGACAGGGGGCCAACAGGTCAATGAGCAGTTCTTC.

In its sample, this clonotype was seen many times. The chain combines TRBV6-5 with TRBJ1-2; 9 nucleotides agree with TRBD1. The germline gives CDR1 MNHEY, CDR2 SVGAGI. V lost 5 bases to trimming and J lost 2 bases; unmatched junction nucleotides: 3. There are 14 residues in the CDR3. CDR3 DNA: TGTGCCAGCAGTGAGGGACAGGGAAACTATGGCTACACCTTC. Its protein product is CASSEGQGNYGYTF.

The chain combines TRBV28 with TRBJ1-3, with D maybe TRBD1 (5 bases). Between the trimmed V and J ends, which lost 7 bases and 6 bases, there was a span of 13 bases. This CDR3 is 13 amino acids long. The germline V gene encodes CDR1 MDHEN and CDR2 SYDVKM. The CDR3 reads CASTTTVANTIYF. CDR3 sequence (DNA): TGTGCCAGCACCACGACAGTAGCAAACACCATATATTTT.

This clonotype turned up a few times. The V call is TRBV7-8, the J call TRBJ1-1; the D gene is possibly TRBD1 (5 bases). CDR1 is SGHVS and CDR2 is FQNEAQ in the germline V gene. Between the trimmed V and J ends, which lost 3 bases and 5 bases, there was a span of 16 bases. The CDR3 has 15 amino acids. DNA for the CDR3: TGTGCCAGCAGCTTGGAGGGGCGGTATAGAACTGAAGCTTTCTTT. Its translation: CASSLEGRYRTEAFF.

V usage is TRBV29-1 and J usage is TRBJ2-5; 7 nucleotides agree with TRBD1. V shed 5 bases and J 3 bases; nucleotides not matched to a gene: 3. This CDR3 spans 12 amino acids. Germline-derived CDR1 and CDR2 are SQVTM and ANQGSEA. CDR3 amino acids: CSVRQGEETQYF. CDR3 in DNA: TGCAGCGTTAGACAGGGAGAAGAGACCCAGTACTTC.

V gene TRBV25-1 combines with J gene TRBJ1-1; weak D call: TRBD1 (5 bases). This CDR3 region has 16 residues. Trimming stripped 2 bases from V and 8 bases from J, with 21 bases between. CDR1 and CDR2 from the germline V gene are MGHDK and SYGVNS. CDR3 sequence reads: CASSEGFGQGVTEAFF. The CDR3, as DNA: TGTGCCAGCAGTGAAGGGTTCGGCCAAGGGGTGACCGAAGCTTTCTTT.

This chain joins TRBV24-1 and TRBJ2-2; 8 bases agree with TRBD1. CDR3 size: 15 residues. Germline V gene sequence: CDR1 KGHDR, CDR2 SFDVKD. The ends lost 6 bases at V and 3 bases at J; junction bases unmatched: 5. CDR3 loop: CATSSGQGDTGELFF. The CDR3 DNA sequence: TGTGCCACCAGTTCCGGACAGGGCGACACCGGGGAGCTGTTTTTT.

This clonotype occurred many times. This chain joins TRBV27 and TRBJ2-7; D is undetermined. V was trimmed by 5 bases and J by 4 bases, leaving 6 bases between them. The CDR3 runs to 11 residues. Germline CDR1 and CDR2: MNHEY and SMNVEV (reference sequence). CDR3 nucleotides: TGTGCCAGCAGTAAGGGTTACGAGCAGTACTTC. As protein: CASSKGYEQYF.

This clonotype was seen a few times. The gene calls are TRBV29-1 and TRBJ1-1; 7 positions match TRBD1. The CDR3 contains 13 residues. J lost 7 bases, V lost 7 bases, and 12 bases had no gene match. CDR1 is SQVTM and CDR2 is ANQGSEA in the germline V gene. For the CDR3, the DNA is TGCAGCGCAGGACAGGCCTCCTACAATGAAGCTTTCTTT. It specifies CSAGQASYNEAFF. Full variable domain (outside the CDR3, taken from reference TRBV29-1 and TRBJ1-1): SAVISQKPSRDICQRGTSLTIQCQVDSQVTMMFWYRQQPGQSLTLIATANQGSEATYESGFVIDKFPISRPNLTFSTLTVSNMSPEDSSIYLCSAGQASYNEAFFGQGTRLTVV.

This clonotype came up once. The chain has TRBV2 and TRBJ1-6; 7 nucleotides agree with TRBD1. CDR1 is SNHLY, CDR2 FYNNEI, per germline. This CDR3 is 15 amino acids long. V gave up 5 bases and J gave up 13 bases; unmatched junction bases: 14. The CDR3 DNA is TGTGCCAGCAGTTGGCGGGACAGTGCGGATCAGCCCCTCCACTTT. This encodes CASSWRDSADQPLHF.

In its sample, this clonotype was seen many times. This chain joins TRBV12-5 and TRBJ2-2; 8 bases are a match to TRBD1. This CDR3 has 15 residues. The V segment lost 5 bases and the J segment 2 bases; nucleotides outside the gene matches: 4. CDR1 is LGHNT and CDR2 is FRNRAP in the germline V gene. Here the CDR3 DNA reads TGTGCTAGTGGTACCGGACAGGGCAACACCGGGGAGCTGTTTTTT. It is translated as CASGTGQGNTGELFF. Using reference TRBV12-5 and TRBJ2-2 for the parts outside the CDR3, the full variable domain is DARVTQTPRHKVTEMGQEVTMRCQPILGHNTVFWYRQTMMQGLELLAYFRNRAPLDDSGMPKDRFSAEMPDATLATLKIQPSEPRDSAVYFCASGTGQGNTGELFFGEGSRLTVL.

This rearrangement joins TRBV7-3 to TRBJ1-5, with D perhaps matching TRBD1 (5 bases). Germline V lookup: CDR1 SGHTA, CDR2 FQGTGA. Trimming removed 6 bases at V and 3 bases at J, with 12 bases between. The CDR3 consists of 14 residues. CDR3 in DNA: TGTGCCAGCAGTTCCGGGACGGTCAATCAGCCCCAGCATTTT. Amino acid sequence: CASSSGTVNQPQHF. Combining the CDR3 with reference TRBV7-3 and TRBJ1-5 gives the whole variable domain GAGVSQTPSNKVTEKGKYVELRCDPISGHTALYWYRQSLGQGPEFLIYFQGTGAADDSGLPNDRFFAVRPEGSVSTLKIQRTERGDSAVYLCASSSGTVNQPQHFGDGTRLSIL.

There are many counts of this clonotype. The gene calls are TRBV20-1 and TRBJ1-3; TRBD1 matches at 7 bases. CDR1 DFQATT and CDR2 SNEGSKA come from the germline V gene (reference sequence). V shed 5 bases and J 16 bases; nucleotides not matched to a gene: 8. The CDR3 consists of 10 residues. The CDR3 reads CSAHGTVSYF. For the CDR3, the DNA is TGCAGTGCTCATGGGACAGTCTCTTATTTT.

The chain has TRBV12-3 or TRBV12-4 and TRBJ1-6; no firm D call. Between the trimmed V and J ends, which lost 4 bases and 9 bases, there was a span of 7 bases. The CDR3 covers 12 residues. CDR3 sequence (DNA): TGTGCCAGCAGTTACTGGGCTTCACCCCTCCACTTT. It translates to CASSYWASPLHF.

This clonotype showed up many times. The V call is TRBV10-2, the J call TRBJ2-5; 9 bases agree with TRBD2. Per germline, CDR1 WSHSY and CDR2 SAAADI. Losses at the gene ends were 6 bases for V and 2 bases for J; bases not matched to a gene: 7. This CDR3 has 15 residues. The CDR3 DNA sequence: TGCGCCAGCAGGGGCGGGAGGGAAACTCAAGAGACCCAGTACTTC. Translated: CASRGGRETQETQYF.

Notes on this clonotype: One end of the junction is discordant with germline, which a read error may explain. The rearrangement uses TRBV20-1 and TRBJ1-4, with D uncertain. The CDR3 extends over 8 amino acids. The germline gives CDR1 DFQATT, CDR2 SNEGSKA (reference sequence). The CDR3 DNA reads TGCAGTGCAGGGCGACTAGCTTTT. This codes for CSAGRLAF.

This clonotype was observed at least ten times. The rearrangement links TRBV6-5 to TRBJ1-4, with D uncertain. CDR3 length: 14 residues. Looked up from germline, CDR1 is MNHEY and CDR2 is SVGAGI. V shed 7 bases and J shed 8 bases, with 17 bases lying between them. CDR3 DNA sequence: TGTGCCAGCAAGGACCGGGCCCAGGCGGAAAAACTGTTTTTT. This sequence encodes CASKDRAQAEKLFF.

The chain uses TRBV4-1 and TRBJ1-1; perhaps TRBD1 as D (5 bases). The CDR3 runs to 15 residues. The germline CDR1 and CDR2 sequences are MGHRA and YSYEKL. V dropped 1 base and J dropped 5 bases, with 14 bases sitting between them. The DNA of the CDR3 is TGCGCCAGCAGCCAAGTTACGGACGGGGCTACTGAAGCTTTCTTT. Encoded protein: CASSQVTDGATEAFF.